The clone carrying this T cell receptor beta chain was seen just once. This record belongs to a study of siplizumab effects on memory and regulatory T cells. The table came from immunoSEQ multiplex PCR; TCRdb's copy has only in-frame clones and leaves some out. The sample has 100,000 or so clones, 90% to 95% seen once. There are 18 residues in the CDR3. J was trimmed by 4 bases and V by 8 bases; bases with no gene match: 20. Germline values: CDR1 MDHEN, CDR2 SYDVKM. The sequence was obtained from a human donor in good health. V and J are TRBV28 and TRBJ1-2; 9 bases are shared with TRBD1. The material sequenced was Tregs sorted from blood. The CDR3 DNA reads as TGTGCCAGCGGCTATACAGGGGGCATATGGGAAGTCGGCTATGGCTACACCTTC. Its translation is CASGYTGGIWEVGYGYTF.